Each of the 12 T cell receptor beta chains below was sequenced from the same sample in a study of tumor-infiltrating lymphocytes in primary liver carcinoma. RNA isolated from unsorted whole blood supplied the blood RNA, with germline DNA also extracted. TCR beta cDNA was prepared out of roughly 520 ng total RNA by means of a constant-region primer. Researchers made the TCR beta libraries by running three nested multiplex PCR rounds with slightly modified ARM-PCR. The first two PCR rounds, around 10 cycles each, used TRBV1-TRBV30 forward primers and a C-beta reverse primer. One entry per CDR3 protein results from TCRdb running MiXCR on the multiplex PCR reads. The sample records approximately 340,000 distinct CDR3 sequences, 65% being singletons. Sequenced: peripheral blood. All receptors derive from a man aged 40-50 years with primary liver carcinoma and hepatitis B virus infection.

The J gene is TRBJ1-5, the V gene TRBV19; 9 positions agree with TRBD1. V lost 7 bases, J lost 5 bases, and 12 bases stayed unmatched. Per germline, CDR1 LNHDA and CDR2 SQIVND (reference sequence). The CDR3 runs 16 residues. CDR3 sequence reads: CASTVVPGQGHQPQHF. As DNA, the CDR3 is TGTGCCAGTACCGTTGTACCGGGACAGGGTCATCAGCCCCAGCATTTT.

The chain couples TRBV12-3 or TRBV12-4 to TRBJ2-1; perhaps TRBD1 as D (5 bases). The CDR3 spans 14 residues. Deletions cut 6 bases from V and 8 bases from J, with 17 bases between. The CDR3 reads CASSRRQRMDEQFF. The CDR3 DNA reads TGTGCCAGCAGCCGTCGACAGCGTATGGATGAGCAGTTCTTC.

The chain carries TRBV30 and TRBJ1-6; 9 nucleotides agree with TRBD1. There are 17 residues in the CDR3. Germline CDR1 and CDR2: GTSNPN and SVGIG (reference sequence). The trim removed 3 bases at V and 0 bases at J, leaving 6 bases unmatched. Here the CDR3 reads CAWSIDRGTSYNSPLHF. DNA of the CDR3: TGTGCCTGGAGCATAGACAGGGGGACCTCCTATAATTCACCCCTCCACTTT.

On this clonotype: The conserved closing phenylalanine or tryptophan is absent in this CDR3, likely reflecting a read error. Because the CDR3's place on the DNA is in doubt, the DNA is left out and the CDR3 is given as listed by TCRdb. V usage is TRBV14 and J usage is TRBJ2-1; the listed D gene, TRBD1, was not tested against the DNA. The germline gives CDR1 SGHDN, CDR2 FVKESK. The CDR3 length is 12 residues, termini included. CDR3 sequence: CASSRDREVRFL.

Details on this clonotype: One base away lies a much larger clone, so this may be a sequencing read error. The chain joins TRBV13 to TRBJ1-2; the D gene is possibly TRBD1 (5 bases). V was cut by 0 bases and J by 12 bases, with 17 bases left in between. CDR1 and CDR2 from the germline V gene are PRHDT and FYEKMQ (reference sequence). The CDR3 is 14 residues long. The CDR3 region has the DNA TGTGCCAGCAGCTTAGGAGGAGGGCTTCGGGGCCACACCTTC. Amino acid sequence: CASSLGGGLRGHTF.

V and J are TRBV11-3 and TRBJ2-1; 7 positions agree with TRBD2. V trimming: 5 bases; J trimming: 9 bases; junction bases outside the gene matches: 13. Germline CDR1 and CDR2: SGHNT and YENEEA. CDR3 length: 15 amino acids. The CDR3, as DNA: TGTGCCAGCAGCGTGTCGACTAGCAGGATTTCTGAGCAGTTCTTC. Translation: CASSVSTSRISEQFF. The complete variable domain, with remaining parts taken from reference TRBV11-3 and TRBJ2-1, reads EAGVVQSPRYKIIEKKQPVAFWCNPISGHNTLYWYLQNLGQGPELLIRYENEEAVDDSQLPKDRFSAERLKGVDSTLKIQPAELGDSAVYLCASSVSTSRISEQFFGPGTRLTVL.

As concerns this clonotype: This could be a read error, since a much larger clone is one nucleotide away. V is TRBV4-1 and J is TRBJ2-1, with TRBD2 identical over 11 bases. With V trimmed by 0 bases and J by 9 bases, 10 bases remained unmatched. The CDR3 totals 17 residues. Germline lookup yields CDR1 MGHRA and CDR2 YSYEKL. CDR3 protein: CASSQEVQASGRTEQFF. The CDR3 region has the DNA TGCGCCAGCAGCCAAGAGGTCCAGGCTAGCGGGAGGACTGAGCAGTTCTTC.

Comment on this clonotype: It may be a read error: a sequence one base away is much more abundant. The chain uses TRBV10-3 and TRBJ2-7; perhaps TRBD1 as D (5 bases). Per germline, CDR1 ENHRY and CDR2 SYGVKD. The CDR3 loop spans 14 amino acids. Trimming stripped 3 bases from V and 5 bases from J, with 14 bases between. CDR3 sequence reads: CAISERDEDNEQYF. DNA of the CDR3: TGTGCCATCAGTGAAAGAGACGAGGACAACGAGCAGTACTTC.

There are a few counts of this clonotype. A read error is possible here, since a much larger clone lies one base away. The gene calls are TRBV11-2 and TRBJ2-7; D is perhaps TRBD1 (6 bases). The V gene's germline CDR1 is SGHAT and CDR2 FQNNGV. V lost 3 bases, J lost 3 bases, and 15 bases lay in between. The CDR3 has 15 residues. The DNA of the CDR3 is TGTGCCAGCAGCTTCCCCGACAGGTCGCTCTACGAGCAGTACTTC. Protein sequence: CASSFPDRSLYEQYF.

Of note for this clonotype: A much larger clone lies a single base off, so this may be a read error. J is TRBJ2-1 and V is TRBV6-1, with D possibly matching TRBD2 (5 bases). Per germline, CDR1 MNHNS and CDR2 SASEGT. This CDR3 has 13 residues. CDR3 loop: CASSRGLYNEKFF. The CDR3 DNA follows: TGTGCCAGCAGTCGGGGTCTTTACAATGAGAAGTTCTTC.

Points on this clonotype: This may stem from a read error, because a much larger clone lies one nucleotide away. The conserved phenylalanine or tryptophan normally closing the CDR3 is absent here, so this likely arose from a read error. The gene calls are TRBV6-6 and TRBJ2-7; D ambiguous. CDR1 is MNHNY and CDR2 is SVGAGI in the germline V gene (reference sequence). This CDR3 is 16 amino acids long. V was clipped by 3 bases and J by 3 bases, with 18 bases between them. The CDR3 nucleotides read TGTGCCAGCAGTTATCTAGGGCTTGGCGGTCACTACGAGCAGTACCTC. Amino acids: CASSYLGLGGHYEQYL.

The chain links TRBV5-1 to TRBJ2-7; D uncertain. Trimming stripped 0 bases from V and 1 base from J, with 17 bases between. Germline-derived CDR1 and CDR2 are SGHRS and YFSETQ. The CDR3 contains 17 residues. The CDR3 nucleotides are TGCGCCAGCAGCTTGGCCTTCGCTAGTGGGGTGTCCTACGAGCAGTACTTC. Protein product: CASSLAFASGVSYEQYF.